The present T cell receptor (beta chain) was sequenced within a study of OX40 agonist ivuxolimab in advanced cancers. Profiled with immunoSEQ multiplex PCR; TCRdb holds only in-frame clones, not every one. The sample lists 60,000 or so clones; roughly nine tenths were seen once. Remarks on this clone: The target antigen is unknown.

The germline V and J ends were trimmed by 2 bases and 2 bases, with 11 bases remaining between them. Germline V gene data show CDR1 as SGHRS and CDR2 as YFSETQ. The CDR3 is made up of 14 amino acids. Findings and limits, study-wide: Some nonresponders also had low normalized T-cell clonal expansion.

This sequence joins TRBV5-1 and TRBJ2-7, with no clear D. This sample comprised CD4+ or CD8+ T cells sorted from blood, obtained in a trial of the OX40 agonist ivuxolimab. The origin of this receptor is an adult with an advanced solid tumor such as melanoma, head and neck, liver or kidney cancer. The CDR3: CASSFPRLTYEQYF. CDR3 DNA sequence: TGCGCCAGCAGCTTTCCCCGCTTAACCTACGAGCAGTACTTC.